The present T cell receptor beta chain was sequenced within a study of shared clonotypes between healthy human individuals. The assay was run at deep level. Unsorted PBMC DNA underwent sequencing on ten immunoSEQ deep assay plates. The table came from immunoSEQ multiplex PCR; TCRdb's copy has only in-frame clones and leaves some out. The data contain 400,000 to 600,000 clones, more than 75% of them singletons. Study results and limitations: The sampled material consisted only of blood, and tissue repertoires are likely to differ. Represented diversity (both genetic and exposure-history) was limited by the small number of donors.

Germline V gives CDR1 SNHLY, CDR2 FYNNEI. CDR3 length: 12 amino acids. Trimming cost V 6 bases and J 2 bases, with 6 bases left between them. Details on this clone: The target antigen is unknown.

Material for sequencing was PBMCs. The V gene is TRBV2, the J gene TRBJ2-3; D call uncertain. The receptor was derived from a middle-aged woman in good health. Some clones in this sample may be carry-over from other donors' samples. For the CDR3, the DNA is TGTGCCAGCAGCGCTGACACAGATACGCAGTATTTT. Translation gives CASSADTDTQYF.